This T cell receptor beta chain was recorded in a study of T cell changes during pregnancy in multiple sclerosis. The assay was immunoSEQ multiplex PCR, and TCRdb's table has in-frame clones only and misses some. Of tens of thousands of clones in the sample, under 95% were seen once. With 5 bases removed from V and 1 base from J, the gap between germline ends came to 6 bases. Per germline, CDR1 SGHNT and CDR2 YYREEE (reference sequence). The CDR3 totals 12 residues. This TCR was sampled from a female donor with multiple sclerosis, enrolled in a pregnancy study. The specimen was CD8+ T cells from peripheral blood mononuclear cells, collected in the third trimester of pregnancy. The V gene is TRBV5-4, the J gene TRBJ1-1; D not certain. As DNA, the CDR3 is TGTGCCAGCAGATACGGGAACACTGAAGCTTTCTTT. It yields the protein CASRYGNTEAFF.